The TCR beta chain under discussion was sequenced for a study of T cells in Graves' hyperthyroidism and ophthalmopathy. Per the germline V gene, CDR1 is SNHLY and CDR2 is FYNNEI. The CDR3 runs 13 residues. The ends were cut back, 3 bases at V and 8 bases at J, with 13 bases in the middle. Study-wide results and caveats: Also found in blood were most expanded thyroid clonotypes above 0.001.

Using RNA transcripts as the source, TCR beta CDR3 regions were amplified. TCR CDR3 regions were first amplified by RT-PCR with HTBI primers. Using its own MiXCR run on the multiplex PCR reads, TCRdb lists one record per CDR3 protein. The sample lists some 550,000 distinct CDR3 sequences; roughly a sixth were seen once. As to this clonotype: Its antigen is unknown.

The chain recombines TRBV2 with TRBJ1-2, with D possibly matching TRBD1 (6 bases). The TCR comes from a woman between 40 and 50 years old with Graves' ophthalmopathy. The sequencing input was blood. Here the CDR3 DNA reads TGTGCCAGCAGTGAGGACAGCACGGGCGGCTACACCTTC. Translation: CASSEDSTGGYTF.